This is a list of T cell receptor beta chains from one sample in a study of blood T cell repertoires in COVID-19. Assay: immunoSEQ multiplex PCR; the TCRdb copy retains only in-frame clones and omits some. The sample lists under 200,000 clones; 88% were seen once. The specimen was peripheral blood. These receptors were obtained from a man aged 40-55 years with active or convalescent COVID-19. Both conserved end residues are part of each CDR3. The order of the fields is CDR3 length, D gene, V gene, clone size, J gene, CDR3 DNA, CDR3 protein. A D gene is named only where the DNA matches it firmly. Where a row states a size, it is once, few, many or the class of an expanded clone; other rows omit it.

15	-	TRBV19	-	TRBJ1-5	TGTGCCAGTAGTATGGCGGGGGGGAGCAATCAGCCCCAGCATTTT	CASSMAGGSNQPQHF
12	-	TRBV19	-	TRBJ2-3	TGTGCCAGTAGCCTCAGCACAGATACGCAGTATTTT	CASSLSTDTQYF
15	TRBD1	TRBV5-1	few	TRBJ1-2	TGCGCCAGCAGCTTGAGGACAGGGGGCATGTATGGCTACACCTTC	CASSLRTGGMYGYTF
16	-	TRBV19	-	TRBJ1-1	TGTGCCAGTAGTATAGCCGCCAGACACCCGAACACTGAAGCTTTCTTT	CASSIAARHPNTEAFF
13	-	TRBV19	few	TRBJ1-1	TGTGCCAGTAGCGACCAAAAAGGGAGAGAAGCTTTCTTT	CASSDQKGREAFF
15	TRBD1	TRBV18	-	TRBJ1-6	TGTGCCAGCTCAGCGGGGACAGGCGGGAATTCACCCCTCCACTTT	CASSAGTGGNSPLHF
15	-	TRBV19	-	TRBJ1-3	TGTGCCAGTAGTATCGTGACAAACACTGGAAACACCATATATTTT	CASSIVTNTGNTIYF
15	-	TRBV7-9	few	TRBJ2-1	TGTGCCAGCAGCTTAATTGCGTCCTCCTACAATGAGCAGTTCTTC	CASSLIASSYNEQFF
17	TRBD2	TRBV7-2	once	TRBJ2-7	TGTGCCAGCAGCTTAAGGGGGACTAGCGGGGGAGCCTACGAGCAGTACTTC	CASSLRGTSGGAYEQYF
13	-	TRBV5-1	-	TRBJ2-7	TGCGCCAGCAGCTTGTCAGGGTGGGACGAGCAGTACTTC	CASSLSGWDEQYF
14	-	TRBV19	-	TRBJ1-2	TGTGCCAGTAGTATAGGGCAGGGTCGGAGTGGCTACACCTTC	CASSIGQGRSGYTF
14	TRBD2	TRBV28	-	TRBJ2-7	TGTGCCAGCAGTTTGACTAGCGGGACCTACGAGCAGTACTTC	CASSLTSGTYEQYF
17	TRBD2	TRBV28	-	TRBJ2-7	TGTGCCAGCAGTTCGAGAACTAGCGGGATAACCCCCTACGAGCAGTACTTC	CASSSRTSGITPYEQYF
13	-	TRBV7-2	-	TRBJ2-1	TGTGCCAGCAACCGGCGGGGGCCCAATGAGCAGTTCTTC	CASNRRGPNEQFF
15	TRBD2	TRBV11-2	-	TRBJ2-5	TGTGCCAGCAGCTTGGGAGGGGATCGTAGAGAGACCCAGTACTTC	CASSLGGDRRETQYF
17	-	TRBV4-3	-	TRBJ2-5	TGCGCCAGCAGCCAAGATCTACGGGCAGGGGGGCAAGAGACCCAGTACTTC	CASSQDLRAGGQETQYF